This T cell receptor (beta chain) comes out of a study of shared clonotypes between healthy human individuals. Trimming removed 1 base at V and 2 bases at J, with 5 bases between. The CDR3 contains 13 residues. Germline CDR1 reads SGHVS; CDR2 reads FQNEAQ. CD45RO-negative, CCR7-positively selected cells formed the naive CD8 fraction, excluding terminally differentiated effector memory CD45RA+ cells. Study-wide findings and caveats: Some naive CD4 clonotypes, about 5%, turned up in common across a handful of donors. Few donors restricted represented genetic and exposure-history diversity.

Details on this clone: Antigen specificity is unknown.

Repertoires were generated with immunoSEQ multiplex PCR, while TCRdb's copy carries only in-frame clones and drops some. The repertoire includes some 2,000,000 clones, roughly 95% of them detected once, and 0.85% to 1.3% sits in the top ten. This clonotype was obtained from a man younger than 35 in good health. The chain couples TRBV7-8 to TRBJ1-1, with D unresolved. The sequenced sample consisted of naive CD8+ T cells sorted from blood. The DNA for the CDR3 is TGTGCCAGCAGCTTAGTACATAACACTGAAGCTTTCTTT. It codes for CASSLVHNTEAFF.